This entry concerns a single T cell receptor (beta chain). Its specificity is unknown. This table comes from immunoSEQ multiplex PCR, and its TCRdb copy is limited to in-frame clones, with some not included. Of under 50,000 clones in the sample, 75% to 95% are singletons; the top ten hold approximately 8.3%. These data come from a study of PD-L1 blockade in urothelial cancer. Whole-study context: Blood was tested 3 weeks (second dose) and 6 weeks into treatment. Typically, measured as a median, blood samples had 141,255 T cells.

The J segment lost 3 bases and the V segment lost 5 bases, leaving 4 bases of the junction unmatched. Germline CDR1 MNHEY, CDR2 SMNVEV (reference sequence). This CDR3 contains 14 residues. The study's findings and limits: Blood clones associated with the tumor expanded more at 3 weeks in durable-benefit patients.

Per patient, between 1 and 8 samples were collected at pretreatment and on-treatment time points. The starting material was PBMCs, obtained around atezolizumab (anti-PD-L1) treatment. J is TRBJ2-5 and V is TRBV27, with TRBD1 matching over 9 bases. The sequence was obtained from a man aged 65-85 years with urothelial cancer. The CDR3 is CASSPWTGEETQYF. The CDR3, as DNA: TGTGCCAGCAGTCCGTGGACAGGGGAAGAGACCCAGTACTTC.